The 18 T cell receptor beta chains reported below all come from one sample, sequenced in a study of blood T cell repertoires in COVID-19. TCRdb keeps only in-frame clones here, not all; method: immunoSEQ multiplex PCR. This sample has 110,000 or so clones, with 80% to 85% found just once. Sequencing was done on a sample of peripheral blood. The receptors were gathered from a man older than 75 with acute or convalescent COVID-19.

This chain connects TRBV29-1 to TRBJ2-1; 7 nucleotides align to TRBD2. Trimming cost V 1 base and J 0 bases; bases outside gene matches: 6. Per the germline V gene, CDR1 is SQVTM and CDR2 is ANQGSEA. The CDR3 contains 16 residues. CDR3 amino acids: CSVEAGGDRSYNEQFF. In DNA form, the CDR3 reads TGCAGCGTTGAAGCTGGGGGGGATCGCTCCTACAATGAGCAGTTCTTC.

This chain's CDR3 is CSVTGHLNEKLFF. In nucleotides, the CDR3 is TGCAGCGTGACGGGACACCTTAATGAAAAACTGTTTTTT. The chain has TRBV29-1 and TRBJ1-4, with a tentative D call TRBD1 (6 bases). Germline CDR1 is SQVTM and CDR2 is ANQGSEA. V lost 6 bases, J lost 4 bases, and 12 bases lay in between. This CDR3 spans 13 amino acids.

The chain is built from TRBV30 and TRBJ1-3, with a possible D match to TRBD1 (6 bases). The V gene's germline CDR1 is GTSNPN and CDR2 SVGIG (reference sequence). Trimming pared 0 bases from V and 0 bases from J, leaving 12 bases between. The CDR3 totals 16 residues. As DNA, the CDR3 is TGTGCCTGGAGTGTTACGAGGGGACACTCTGGAAACACCATATATTTT. It yields the protein CAWSVTRGHSGNTIYF.

The chain has TRBV2 and TRBJ2-2; 7 positions agree with TRBD2. CDR3 size: 16 residues. The ends lost 6 bases at V and 0 bases at J; junction bases unmatched: 7. Germline V gene data show CDR1 as SNHLY and CDR2 as FYNNEI. The CDR3 spells CASRGGTSTNTGELFF. CDR3 bases: TGTGCCAGCAGGGGGGGGACCTCAACGAACACCGGGGAGCTGTTTTTT.

J is TRBJ1-5 and V is TRBV2; 9 bases align to TRBD1. CDR1 and CDR2 (germline): SNHLY, FYNNEI. The CDR3 loop spans 15 amino acids. V trimming: 5 bases; J trimming: 5 bases; junction bases outside the gene matches: 7. The CDR3 loop is CASSPGTGPYQPQHF. The CDR3 DNA sequence: TGTGCCAGCAGTCCCGGGACAGGGCCTTATCAGCCCCAGCATTTT.

The chain links TRBV18 to TRBJ2-3; possibly TRBD1 for D (5 bases). With 0 bases removed from V and 3 bases from J, the gap between germline ends came to 7 bases. Germline CDR1 and CDR2: KGHSH and LQKENI. The CDR3 totals 14 residues. The DNA of the CDR3 is TGTGCCAGCTCACCACCGAAGGGGACAGATACGCAGTATTTT. This gives the protein CASSPPKGTDTQYF.

This clone was counted a single time. The chain's CDR3 is CASSQAARRRGYTF. DNA for the CDR3: TGCGCCAGCAGCCAAGCAGCGAGGCGACGTGGCTACACCTTC. The gene calls are TRBV4-1 and TRBJ1-2; D unresolved. CDR1 is MGHRA, CDR2 YSYEKL, per germline. Trimming took off 1 base at V and 7 bases at J, with 13 bases between the two ends. This CDR3 has 14 amino acids.

The chain uses TRBV9 and TRBJ1-1, with D possibly matching TRBD1 (5 bases). The V gene lost 3 bases and the J gene lost 5 bases, with 11 bases spanning the gap. Germline values: CDR1 SGDLS, CDR2 YYNGEE. The CDR3 covers 13 residues. The CDR3 is CASSAGGRTEAFF. CDR3 coding DNA: TGTGCCAGCAGCGCGGGGGGGAGGACTGAAGCTTTCTTT.

CDR3 in amino acids: CASSEQGSSYNEQFF. CDR3 coding DNA: TGTGCCAGCAGCGAACAGGGTAGCTCCTACAATGAGCAGTTCTTC. The rearrangement links TRBV7-6 to TRBJ2-1; D may be TRBD1 (6 bases). This CDR3 has 15 amino acids. The V gene's germline CDR1 is SGHVS and CDR2 FNYEAQ. The V end lost 5 bases, the J end lost 0 bases, and 11 bases lay between the germline ends. Full variable domain (remainder filled in from reference TRBV7-6 and TRBJ2-1): GAGVSQSPRYKVTKRGQDVALRCDPISGHVSLYWYRQALGQGPEFLTYFNYEAQQDKSGLPNDRFSAERPEGSISTLTIQRTEQRDSAMYRCASSEQGSSYNEQFFGPGTRLTVL.

This clone was counted once. V and J are TRBV24-1 and TRBJ1-4; the D gene is possibly TRBD1 (5 bases). The CDR3 has 20 residues. The V end was cut by 7 bases, the J end by 13 bases, with 39 bases between. CDR1 is KGHDR and CDR2 is SFDVKD in the germline V gene. The CDR3 sequence is CATRALTVLNEKLAPKRLFF. The CDR3 coding sequence is TGTGCCACCAGGGCCCTGACAGTCCTTAATGAAAAACTGGCGCCCAAAAGACTGTTTTTT.

As regards this clone: Its ends do not fully match the called genes, so a read error is possible. The chain links TRBV28 to TRBJ2-3, with a weak D call TRBD1 (5 bases). Germline CDR1 reads MDHEN; CDR2 reads SYDVKM. The CDR3 covers 12 residues. The CDR3 reads CASRRFTGTQYF. The CDR3 region has the DNA TGTGCCAGCAGGCGGTTTACAGGTACGCAGTATTTT.

The chain has TRBV7-2 and TRBJ2-2; no clear D. The CDR3 runs 13 residues. V was shortened by 6 bases and J by 1 base, with 6 bases between the two germline ends. Germline V gives CDR1 SGHTA, CDR2 FQGNSA. The CDR3 nucleotides are TGTGCCAGCAGTTTCAAGAACACCGGGGAGCTGTTTTTT. It specifies CASSFKNTGELFF.

The chain employs TRBV6-5 and TRBJ1-6, with a possible D match to TRBD1 (5 bases). Trimming took 2 bases from V and 6 from J, leaving 11 bases between them. The CDR3 spans 15 residues. Germline CDR1 is MNHEY and CDR2 is SVGAGI. CDR3 protein: CASSYQGTTNSPLHF. The CDR3 DNA reads as TGTGCCAGCAGTTACCAGGGCACAACTAATTCACCCCTCCACTTT.

This clone was observed a handful of times. The CDR3 sequence is CASSYARGRSNEKLFF. The CDR3 bases are TGTGCCAGCAGTTACGCCAGGGGGCGATCCAATGAAAAACTGTTTTTT. The chain employs TRBV6-5 and TRBJ1-4, with TRBD1 matching over 8 bases. V lost 2 bases to trimming and J lost 5 bases; unmatched junction nucleotides: 7. CDR3 length: 16 residues. Germline V lookup: CDR1 MNHEY, CDR2 SVGAGI.

This chain links TRBV15 with TRBJ1-1, with 9 bases fitting TRBD1. Germline loops: CDR1 LNHNV, CDR2 YYDKDF (reference sequence). J was trimmed by 8 bases and V by 0 bases; bases with no gene match: 7. The CDR3 has 15 residues. For the CDR3, the DNA is TGTGCCACCAGCAGAGACTTGTTGGGGACAGGGGAAGCTTTCTTT. Protein product: CATSRDLLGTGEAFF.

The chain recombines TRBV11-2 with TRBJ2-7; 9 bases align to TRBD1. Germline V gene data show CDR1 as SGHAT and CDR2 as FQNNGV. The CDR3 spans 15 residues. J was trimmed by 1 base and V by 5 bases; bases with no gene match: 6. This chain's CDR3 is CASSPDRGLSYEQYF. CDR3 nucleotides: TGTGCCAGCAGCCCCGACAGGGGGTTGTCCTACGAGCAGTACTTC.

This clone was detected only once. CDR3 in amino acids: CASSERTGTYTEAFF. The CDR3 DNA sequence: TGTGCCAGCAGTGAAAGGACGGGAACATACACTGAAGCTTTCTTT. The chain is built from TRBV2 and TRBJ1-1; no reliable D call. The CDR3 covers 15 residues. The germline gives CDR1 SNHLY, CDR2 FYNNEI. Trimming pared 2 bases from V and 3 bases from J, leaving 13 bases between.

The genes are TRBV28 and TRBJ2-3; a possible D gene is TRBD1 (6 bases). The germline CDR1 and CDR2 sequences are MDHEN and SYDVKM. Trimming removed 6 bases at V and 14 bases at J, with 18 bases between. This CDR3 spans 12 amino acids. CDR3 sequence: CASRNLGTRLYF. DNA for the CDR3: TGTGCCAGCAGGAACCTCGGGACACGGCTGTATTTT.